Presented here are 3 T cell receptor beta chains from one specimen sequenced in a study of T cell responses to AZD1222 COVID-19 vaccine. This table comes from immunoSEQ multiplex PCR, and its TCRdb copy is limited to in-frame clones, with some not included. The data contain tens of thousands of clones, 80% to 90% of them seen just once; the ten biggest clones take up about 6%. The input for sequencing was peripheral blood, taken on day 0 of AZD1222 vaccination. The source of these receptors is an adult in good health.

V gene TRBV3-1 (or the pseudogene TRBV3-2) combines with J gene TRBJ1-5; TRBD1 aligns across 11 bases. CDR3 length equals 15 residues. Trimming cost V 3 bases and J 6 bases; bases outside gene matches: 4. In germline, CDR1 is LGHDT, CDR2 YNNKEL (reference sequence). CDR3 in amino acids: CASSQMGTGGQPQHF. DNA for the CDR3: TGTGCCAGCAGCCAGATGGGGACAGGGGGTCAGCCCCAGCATTTT.

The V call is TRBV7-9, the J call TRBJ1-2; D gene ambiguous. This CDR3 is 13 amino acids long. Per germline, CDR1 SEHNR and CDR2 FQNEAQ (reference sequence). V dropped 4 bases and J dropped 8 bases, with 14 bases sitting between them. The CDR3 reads CASSSLLTWGYTF. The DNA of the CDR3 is TGTGCCAGCAGCTCCCTACTGACGTGGGGCTACACCTTC.

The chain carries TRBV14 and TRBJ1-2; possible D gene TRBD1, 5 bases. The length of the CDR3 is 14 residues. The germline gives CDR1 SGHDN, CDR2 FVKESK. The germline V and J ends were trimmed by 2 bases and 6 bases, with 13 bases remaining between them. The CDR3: CASSQQYQGDGYTF. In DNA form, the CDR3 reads TGTGCCAGCAGCCAACAATACCAGGGCGATGGCTACACCTTC. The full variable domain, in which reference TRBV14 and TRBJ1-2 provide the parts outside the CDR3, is EAGVTQFPSHSVIEKGQTVTLRCDPISGHDNLYWYRRVMGKEIKFLLHFVKESKQDESGMPNNRFLAERTGGTYSTLKVQPAELEDSGVYFCASSQQYQGDGYTFGSGTRLTVV.